A selection of T cell receptor beta chains follows, all from one sample in a study of blood T cell repertoires in COVID-19. The assay was immunoSEQ multiplex PCR, and TCRdb's table has in-frame clones only and misses some. The sample has 200,000 to 300,000 clones; about 82% are singletons. Sequenced sample: peripheral blood. The source is a man at least 80 years old with acute or convalescent COVID-19. The CDR3 runs from the conserved cysteine through the conserved F or W. Each record gives: J gene, CDR3 length, D gene, clone size, V gene, CDR3 DNA, CDR3 protein. The D gene is left open where the match is weak. Rows may omit the clone size; those that give it use once, few, many or a size class.

TRBJ1-1 13 - - TRBV11-2 TGTGCCAGCAGCTTAGGAGAGACAGCACGAGCTTTCTTT CASSLGETARAFF
TRBJ1-6 13 - - TRBV2 TGTGCCACGGTGAGGTCAGTTAATTCACCCCTCCACTTT CATVRSVNSPLHF
TRBJ1-2 15 TRBD1 once TRBV19 TGTGCCAGTAGTATGGGGACAGGGATCTACTATGGCTACACCTTC CASSMGTGIYYGYTF
TRBJ2-1 14 - - TRBV5-1 TGCGCCAGCAGCGCGGGCCCTGAAGGGAGTGAGCAGTTCTTC CASSAGPEGSEQFF
TRBJ2-2 13 - once TRBV12-3/TRBV12-4 TGTGCCAGCAGTTTTAGGAGGACCGGGGAGCTGTTTTTT CASSFRRTGELFF
TRBJ2-7 12 TRBD1 - TRBV3-1/TRBV3-2 TGTGCCACCGGGGACAGAATCTACGAGCAGTACTTC CATGDRIYEQYF
TRBJ1-2 12 - - TRBV2 TGTGCCAGCAGTGTACAGGGAAACGGCTACACCTTC CASSVQGNGYTF
TRBJ2-5 15 TRBD2 - TRBV24-1 TGTGCCACCAGTGATCCCAGGACGGGGGGAGAGACCCAGTACTTC CATSDPRTGGETQYF
TRBJ2-1 15 TRBD2 - TRBV6-5 TGTGCCAGCAGGGGGGATGGACTAGGATGGAATGAGCAGTTCTTC CASRGDGLGWNEQFF
TRBJ1-5 13 - - TRBV19 TGTGCCAGTAGTAAGGGGGGGCTCCAGCCCCAGCATTTT CASSKGGLQPQHF
TRBJ2-7 13 - - TRBV3-1/TRBV3-2 TGTGCCAGCAGCCATGCGACTAGAGACGAGCAGTACTTC CASSHATRDEQYF
TRBJ2-5 15 - few TRBV6-5 TGTGCCAGCGGGAGGACGCACCTTATTGTAGAGACCCAGTACTTC CASGRTHLIVETQYF
TRBJ1-6 15 TRBD1 - TRBV28 TGTGCCAGCAGCCTAAGGGGGACAGGTAATTCACCCCTCCACTTT CASSLRGTGNSPLHF
TRBJ2-5 16 TRBD2 - TRBV5-1 TGCGCCAGCAGCCTCCTTAGCGGGGGGTACAAAGAGACCCAGTACTTC CASSLLSGGYKETQYF